Below, 7 T cell receptor beta chains from the same sample are listed, as sequenced in a study of T cell responses to AZD1222 COVID-19 vaccine. Sequencing was performed with immunoSEQ multiplex PCR; in TCRdb, only in-frame clones are kept and a portion is missing. This table has some 190,000 clones, 75% to 90% appearing once. The starting material was peripheral blood, obtained on day 0 of AZD1222 vaccination. The source of these receptors is an adult in good health.

The gene calls are TRBV7-2 and TRBJ2-3; D is perhaps TRBD1 or TRBD2 (6 bases each). This CDR3 is 15 amino acids long. The germline V and J ends were trimmed by 6 bases and 4 bases, with 17 bases remaining between them. Germline V gene data show CDR1 as SGHTA and CDR2 as FQGNSA. CDR3 region: CASRAGHIVADTQYF. CDR3 nucleotides: TGTGCCAGCAGGGCGGGACATATAGTGGCAGATACGCAGTATTTT.

Notes on this clone: Other DNA sequences in this sample translate to the same CDR3. The V and J genes are TRBV6-1 and TRBJ2-7; 7 nucleotides line up with TRBD1. The J segment lost 2 bases and the V segment lost 0 bases, leaving 1 base of the junction unmatched. CDR1 is MNHNS, CDR2 SASEGT, per germline. This CDR3 region has 14 residues. The CDR3 sequence: CASSEAGTAYEQYV. In nucleotides, the CDR3 is TGTGCCAGCAGTGAAGCGGGGACAGCCTACGAGCAGTACGTC.

The table lists this clone with a count of one. CDR3 in DNA: TGTGCCAGCAGCTTGTTTTCAGGGAGCAATTCACCCCTCCACTTT. Amino acids: CASSLFSGSNSPLHF. The chain links TRBV5-4 to TRBJ1-6, with a weak D call TRBD1 (5 bases). Trimming took 1 base from V and 7 from J, leaving 12 bases between them. Germline-derived CDR1 and CDR2 are SGHNT and YYREEE (reference sequence). The CDR3 covers 15 residues.

The chain is built from TRBV10-2 and TRBJ2-3; D not certain. The germline gives CDR1 WSHSY, CDR2 SAAADI. The CDR3 length is 13 residues. The V gene lost 0 bases and the J gene lost 0 bases, with 1 base spanning the gap. Written as DNA, the CDR3 is TGCGCCAGCAGTGAGTCCAGCACAGATACGCAGTATTTT. Its protein is CASSESSTDTQYF.

There are a few counts of this clone. J is TRBJ1-3 and V is TRBV7-8; D is perhaps TRBD1 (5 bases). Germline V gene lookup returns CDR1 SGHVS and CDR2 FQNEAQ. The CDR3 has 15 residues. The V and J ends lost 5 bases and 0 bases respectively, with 11 bases between them. The CDR3 loop is CASSIRGLSGNTIYF. For the CDR3, the DNA is TGTGCCAGCAGCATTCGGGGCCTCTCTGGAAACACCATATATTTT.

In DNA form, the CDR3 reads TGTGCCAGCAGCTTAGCGGGGGGAGTCACCGGGGAGCTGTTTTTT. This encodes CASSLAGGVTGELFF. The rearrangement uses TRBV7-2 and TRBJ2-2, with D tentatively TRBD2 (6 bases). The length of the CDR3 is 15 residues. Germline V lookup: CDR1 SGHTA, CDR2 FQGNSA. The V end lost 0 bases, the J end lost 4 bases, and 9 bases lay between the germline ends.

The V call is TRBV6-2 or TRBV6-3, the J call TRBJ1-5; no clear D gene. With 5 bases removed from V and 1 base from J, the gap between germline ends came to 15 bases. Germline loops: CDR1 MNHEY, CDR2 SVGEGT. The CDR3 has 16 residues. The CDR3 bases are TGTGCCAGCAGTACTGACCCGGCTACGAGCAATCAGCCCCAGCATTTT. This encodes CASSTDPATSNQPQHF.